Listed below are T cell receptor beta chains from one sample, sequenced in a study of OX40 agonist ivuxolimab in advanced cancers. Profiling relied on immunoSEQ multiplex PCR, and the TCRdb table lists in-frame clones only, not all of them. The sample has some 50,000 clones; approximately 90% are singletons. Sequenced here: CD4+ or CD8+ T cells sorted from blood, sampled in a trial of the OX40 agonist ivuxolimab. All receptors derive from an adult with an advanced solid tumor such as melanoma, head and neck, liver or kidney cancer. CDR3s include the opening cysteine and the closing phenylalanine or tryptophan. D genes are given only for firm matches. A clone size is listed for some rows: how often the clone was seen (once, few, many), or a class if it is expanded.

D gene: NA
J gene: TRBJ2-1
clone size: NA
V gene: TRBV9
CDR3 DNA: TGTGCCAGCAGCGTAAGTGCGAGGGAGAGTTGGAATGAGCAGTTCTTC
CDR3 protein: CASSVSARESWNEQFF

D gene: TRBD2
J gene: TRBJ2-3
clone size: once
V gene: TRBV15
CDR3 DNA: TGTGCCACCAGCCCTGAGCAAGCGGGAGCTTCAGATACGCAGTATTTT
CDR3 protein: CATSPEQAGASDTQYF

D gene: NA
J gene: TRBJ2-3
clone size: NA
V gene: TRBV11-3
CDR3 DNA: TGTGCCACCGCCCCCGGTTTACGGGAAAGCCCAGATACGCAGTATTTT
CDR3 protein: CATAPGLRESPDTQYF

D gene: TRBD2
J gene: TRBJ2-1
clone size: NA
V gene: TRBV6-5
CDR3 DNA: TGTGCCAGCAGAAGGGAGCGGGGATACAATGAGCAGTTCTTC
CDR3 protein: CASRRERGYNEQFF

D gene: TRBD1
J gene: TRBJ2-3
clone size: NA
V gene: TRBV29-1
CDR3 DNA: TGCAGCGTGGCCAGGGACAGGGCCACAGATACGCAGTATTTT
CDR3 protein: CSVARDRATDTQYF

D gene: NA
J gene: TRBJ2-6
clone size: NA
V gene: TRBV4-2
CDR3 DNA: TGTGCCAGCAGCCAAGATCTAGGGACAACTACGCTCTCTGGGGCCAACGTCCTGACTTTC
CDR3 protein: CASSQDLGTTTLSGANVLTF

D gene: NA
J gene: TRBJ2-3
clone size: NA
V gene: TRBV7-9
CDR3 DNA: TGTGCCAGCGGGGTGAGCACAGATACGCAGTATTTT
CDR3 protein: CASGVSTDTQYF

D gene: NA
J gene: TRBJ2-1
clone size: NA
V gene: TRBV7-2
CDR3 DNA: TGTGCCAGCAGCCCCTACGGTGAGCAGTTCTTC
CDR3 protein: CASSPYGEQFF

D gene: NA
J gene: TRBJ1-2
clone size: NA
V gene: TRBV21-1
CDR3 DNA: TGTGCCAGCAGCAAGGGACAGGGGGGCCCCTATGGCTACACCTTC
CDR3 protein: CASSKGQGGPYGYTF

D gene: NA
J gene: TRBJ2-7
clone size: NA
V gene: TRBV10-3
CDR3 DNA: TGTGCCATCAGTCGACCCCGGGGCGAGCAGTACTTC
CDR3 protein: CAISRPRGEQYF

D gene: NA
J gene: TRBJ1-3
clone size: few
V gene: TRBV10-2
CDR3 DNA: TGCGCCAGTAGGACAGACTCTGGAAACACCATATATTTT
CDR3 protein: CASRTDSGNTIYF

D gene: NA
J gene: TRBJ2-3
clone size: NA
V gene: TRBV30
CDR3 DNA: TGTGCCTGGAGTGTAGGGAGCCTCACAGATACGCAGTATTTT
CDR3 protein: CAWSVGSLTDTQYF

D gene: TRBD1
J gene: TRBJ2-1
clone size: NA
V gene: TRBV25-1
CDR3 DNA: TGTGCCAGCAGCGCCGGGACAGGGGGCTGGGGTGAGCAGTTCTTC
CDR3 protein: CASSAGTGGWGEQFF

D gene: NA
J gene: TRBJ2-3
clone size: NA
V gene: TRBV5-4
CDR3 DNA: TGTGCCAGCAGCTTGCTAAATACGCAGTATTTT
CDR3 protein: CASSLLNTQYF

D gene: NA
J gene: TRBJ2-7
clone size: NA
V gene: TRBV28
CDR3 DNA: TGTGCCAGCACCGTCGGACTCTACGGTTACGAGCAGTACTTC
CDR3 protein: CASTVGLYGYEQYF

D gene: NA
J gene: TRBJ2-7
clone size: NA
V gene: TRBV5-1
CDR3 DNA: TGCGCCAGCAGCTTGGAGGGACTTACTAACTACGAGCAGTACTTC
CDR3 protein: CASSLEGLTNYEQYF

D gene: NA
J gene: TRBJ2-6
clone size: NA
V gene: TRBV6-1
CDR3 DNA: TGTGCCGGCTCCAGGGCTGGGGCCAACGTCCTGACTTTC
CDR3 protein: CAGSRAGANVLTF

D gene: NA
J gene: TRBJ1-3
clone size: once
V gene: TRBV28
CDR3 DNA: TGTGCCAGCAGTTTATATGGGGAATCTGGAAACACCATATATTTT
CDR3 protein: CASSLYGESGNTIYF

D gene: TRBD1
J gene: TRBJ2-2
clone size: NA
V gene: TRBV7-3
CDR3 DNA: TGTGCCAGCAGCTTGTCCCCCCAGGGGGTTTATGGCACCGGGGAGCTGTTTTTT
CDR3 protein: CASSLSPQGVYGTGELFF

D gene: NA
J gene: TRBJ2-1
clone size: once
V gene: TRBV27
CDR3 DNA: TGTGCCAGCAATTGGGCACTTAGCTCCTACAATGAGCAGTTCTTC
CDR3 protein: CASNWALSSYNEQFF

D gene: NA
J gene: TRBJ1-3
clone size: medium-sized
V gene: TRBV15
CDR3 DNA: TGTGCCACCAGCAGAGCGGGCTTTGGAAACACCATATATTTT
CDR3 protein: CATSRAGFGNTIYF

D gene: TRBD2
J gene: TRBJ2-7
clone size: NA
V gene: TRBV5-1
CDR3 DNA: TGCGCCAGCAGCCAGGAGCGGGGTCTGAGCTCCTACGAGCAGTACTTC
CDR3 protein: CASSQERGLSSYEQYF

D gene: NA
J gene: TRBJ2-2
clone size: NA
V gene: TRBV11-3
CDR3 DNA: TGTGCCAGCAGCTTACAGGGGAACACCGGGGAGCTGTTTTTT
CDR3 protein: CASSLQGNTGELFF

D gene: NA
J gene: TRBJ1-5
clone size: NA
V gene: TRBV28
CDR3 DNA: TGTGCCAGCACCAGAGGGTTTCTGCCCCAGCATTTT
CDR3 protein: CASTRGFLPQHF

D gene: NA
J gene: TRBJ2-7
clone size: once
V gene: TRBV21-1
CDR3 DNA: TGTGCCAGCAGCAAAGAAAGGCAGGGGGCGACCTACGAGCAGTACTTC
CDR3 protein: CASSKERQGATYEQYF

D gene: NA
J gene: TRBJ2-2
clone size: NA
V gene: TRBV5-1
CDR3 DNA: TGCGCCAGCAGCTTGGGGCGGGACCGTAGTTACACCGGGGAGCTGTTTTTT
CDR3 protein: CASSLGRDRSYTGELFF

D gene: NA
J gene: TRBJ1-1
clone size: NA
V gene: TRBV5-1
CDR3 DNA: TGCGCCAGCAGCGCAACAGTGAACACTGAAGCTTTCTTT
CDR3 protein: CASSATVNTEAFF

D gene: TRBD2
J gene: TRBJ2-7
clone size: NA
V gene: TRBV6-5
CDR3 DNA: TGTGCCAGCAGAACGACTAGCGGGAGCTCCTACGAGCAGTACTTC
CDR3 protein: CASRTTSGSSYEQYF

D gene: TRBD1
J gene: TRBJ1-2
clone size: NA
V gene: TRBV4-1
CDR3 DNA: TGCGCCAGCAGCCAAGAAGGACAGGGGGCGCGTGGCTACACCTTC
CDR3 protein: CASSQEGQGARGYTF

D gene: TRBD2
J gene: TRBJ2-1
clone size: NA
V gene: TRBV5-1
CDR3 DNA: TGCGCCAGCAGCTTGGTTGGTAGCGGGAGTCCGAATGAGCAGTTCTTC
CDR3 protein: CASSLVGSGSPNEQFF

D gene: NA
J gene: TRBJ2-5
clone size: NA
V gene: TRBV11-2
CDR3 DNA: TGTGCCAGCAGCTCCCCTTCTCTACCTGGGGAGACCCAGTACTTC
CDR3 protein: CASSSPSLPGETQYF

D gene: NA
J gene: TRBJ2-3
clone size: NA
V gene: TRBV5-1
CDR3 DNA: TGCGCCAGCAGCTCGAACTGGGGGGATACGCAGTATTTT
CDR3 protein: CASSSNWGDTQYF

D gene: NA
J gene: TRBJ1-1
clone size: NA
V gene: TRBV5-8
CDR3 DNA: TGTGCCAGCAGCCCCTGGACAGCGAACACTGAAGCTTTCTTT
CDR3 protein: CASSPWTANTEAFF

D gene: NA
J gene: TRBJ2-7
clone size: NA
V gene: TRBV5-4
CDR3 DNA: TGTGCCAGCAGCTTGGAGTCGGGATGGACGGGAGAGCAGTACTTC
CDR3 protein: CASSLESGWTGEQYF

D gene: NA
J gene: TRBJ2-7
clone size: NA
V gene: TRBV28
CDR3 DNA: TGTGCCAGCAGTTTACTGGACAGTAACTACGAGCAGTACTTC
CDR3 protein: CASSLLDSNYEQYF

D gene: NA
J gene: TRBJ2-1
clone size: NA
V gene: TRBV5-1
CDR3 DNA: TGCGCCAGCAGCACTGGATCTACCCCGAGCTCCTACAATGAGCAGTTCTTC
CDR3 protein: CASSTGSTPSSYNEQFF

D gene: NA
J gene: TRBJ2-1
clone size: NA
V gene: TRBV4-2
CDR3 DNA: TGTGCCAGCAGCCAAGGAAGTTCGACCTACAATGAGCAGTTCTTC
CDR3 protein: CASSQGSSTYNEQFF

D gene: NA
J gene: TRBJ2-7
clone size: NA
V gene: TRBV7-9
CDR3 DNA: TGTGCCAGCAGCCAGCAGGGTCCCCCCTACGAGCAGTACTTC
CDR3 protein: CASSQQGPPYEQYF

D gene: TRBD2
J gene: TRBJ2-1
clone size: once
V gene: TRBV5-1
CDR3 DNA: TGCGCCAGCAGCTCGGGGCGGGAGGGCTTCCCCAACTCCTACAATGAGCAGTTCTTC
CDR3 protein: CASSSGREGFPNSYNEQFF